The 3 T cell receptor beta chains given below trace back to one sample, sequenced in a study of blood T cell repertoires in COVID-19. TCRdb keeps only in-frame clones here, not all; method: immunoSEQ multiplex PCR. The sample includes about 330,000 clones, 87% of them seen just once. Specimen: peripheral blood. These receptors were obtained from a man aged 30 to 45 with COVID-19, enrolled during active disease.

CDR3 loop: CASSQELAGADEQFF. The CDR3 DNA is TGTGCCAGCAGCCAAGAACTAGCGGGAGCTGATGAGCAGTTCTTC. The chain is built from TRBV4-2 and TRBJ2-1; 11 bases align to TRBD2. CDR3 length: 15 amino acids. Per germline, CDR1 LGHNA and CDR2 YNFKEQ. With 0 bases clipped from V and 8 bases from J, the junction kept 3 bases outside the gene matches.

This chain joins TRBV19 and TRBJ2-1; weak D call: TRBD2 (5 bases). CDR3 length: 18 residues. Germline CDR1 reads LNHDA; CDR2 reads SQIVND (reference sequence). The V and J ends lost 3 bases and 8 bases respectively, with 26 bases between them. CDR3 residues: CASSIPLPAVEGGYEQFF. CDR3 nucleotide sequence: TGTGCCAGTAGTATCCCTCTACCAGCGGTAGAAGGTGGCTATGAGCAGTTCTTC. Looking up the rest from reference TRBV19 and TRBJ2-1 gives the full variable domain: DGGITQSPKYLFRKEGQNVTLSCEQNLNHDAMYWYRQDPGQGLRLIYYSQIVNDFQKGDIAEGYSVSREKKESFPLTVTSAQKNPTAFYLCASSIPLPAVEGGYEQFFGPGTRLTVL.

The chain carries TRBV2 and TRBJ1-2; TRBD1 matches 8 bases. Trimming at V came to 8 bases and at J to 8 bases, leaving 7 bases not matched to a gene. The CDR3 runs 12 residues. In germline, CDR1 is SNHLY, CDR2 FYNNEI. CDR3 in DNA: TGTGCCAGCCAACCGACAGGGGACGGCTACACCTTC. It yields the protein CASQPTGDGYTF.